This T cell receptor (beta chain) derives from a study of T cell responses to AZD1222 COVID-19 vaccine. Study-level findings and limits: The study reported that nearly half of spike-specific TCRs target unmutated variant regions. Most donors were white British and more were female, and clonal diversity was possibly underestimated.

Sequencing used immunoSEQ multiplex PCR; TCRdb keeps in-frame clones, though not all of them. The sample includes 90,000 to 120,000 clones, around nine tenths of them seen just once. V shed 6 bases and J shed 6 bases, with 18 bases lying between them. This CDR3 comprises 14 residues. Germline loops: CDR1 MNHEY, CDR2 SVGAGI. Concerning this clone itself: What it binds is not known.

The sequencing used peripheral blood, collected on day 0 of AZD1222 vaccination. The origin of this receptor is an adult in good health. The chain employs TRBV6-5 and TRBJ2-7, with D tentatively TRBD1 or TRBD2 (6 bases each). CDR3 bases: TGTGCCAGCAGGGAGGGGGACTGGGGCGGCGAGCAGTACTTC. It is translated as CASREGDWGGEQYF.